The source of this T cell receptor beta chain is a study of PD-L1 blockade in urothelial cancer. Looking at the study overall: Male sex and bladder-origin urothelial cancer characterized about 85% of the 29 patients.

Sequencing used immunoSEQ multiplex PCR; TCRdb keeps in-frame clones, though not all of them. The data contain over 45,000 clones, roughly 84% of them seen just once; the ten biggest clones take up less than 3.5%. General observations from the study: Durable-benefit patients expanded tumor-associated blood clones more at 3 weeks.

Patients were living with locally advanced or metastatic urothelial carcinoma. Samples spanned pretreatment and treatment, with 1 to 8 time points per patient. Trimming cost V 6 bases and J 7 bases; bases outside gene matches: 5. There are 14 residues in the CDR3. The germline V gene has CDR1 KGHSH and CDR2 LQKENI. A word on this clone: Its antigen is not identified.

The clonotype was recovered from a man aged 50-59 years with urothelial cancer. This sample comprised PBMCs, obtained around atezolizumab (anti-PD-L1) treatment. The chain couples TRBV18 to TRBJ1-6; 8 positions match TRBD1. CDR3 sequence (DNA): TGTGCCAGCTCTTCGGACAGGGTCAATTCACCCCTCCACTTT. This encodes CASSSDRVNSPLHF.